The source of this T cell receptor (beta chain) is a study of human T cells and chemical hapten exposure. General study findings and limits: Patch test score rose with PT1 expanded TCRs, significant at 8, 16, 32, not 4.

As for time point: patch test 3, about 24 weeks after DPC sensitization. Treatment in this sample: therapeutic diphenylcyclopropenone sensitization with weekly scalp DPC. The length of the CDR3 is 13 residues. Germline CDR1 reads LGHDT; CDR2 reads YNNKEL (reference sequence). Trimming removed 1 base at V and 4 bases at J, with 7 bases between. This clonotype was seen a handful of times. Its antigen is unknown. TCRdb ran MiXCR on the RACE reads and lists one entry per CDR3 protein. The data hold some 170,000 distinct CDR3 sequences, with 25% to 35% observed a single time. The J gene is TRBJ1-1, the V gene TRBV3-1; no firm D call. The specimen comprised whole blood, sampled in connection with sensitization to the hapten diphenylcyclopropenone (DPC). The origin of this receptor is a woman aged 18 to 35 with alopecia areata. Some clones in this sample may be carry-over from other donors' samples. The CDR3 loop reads CASSQVMGTEAFF. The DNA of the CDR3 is TGTGCCAGCAGCCAAGTCATGGGCACTGAAGCTTTCTTT.